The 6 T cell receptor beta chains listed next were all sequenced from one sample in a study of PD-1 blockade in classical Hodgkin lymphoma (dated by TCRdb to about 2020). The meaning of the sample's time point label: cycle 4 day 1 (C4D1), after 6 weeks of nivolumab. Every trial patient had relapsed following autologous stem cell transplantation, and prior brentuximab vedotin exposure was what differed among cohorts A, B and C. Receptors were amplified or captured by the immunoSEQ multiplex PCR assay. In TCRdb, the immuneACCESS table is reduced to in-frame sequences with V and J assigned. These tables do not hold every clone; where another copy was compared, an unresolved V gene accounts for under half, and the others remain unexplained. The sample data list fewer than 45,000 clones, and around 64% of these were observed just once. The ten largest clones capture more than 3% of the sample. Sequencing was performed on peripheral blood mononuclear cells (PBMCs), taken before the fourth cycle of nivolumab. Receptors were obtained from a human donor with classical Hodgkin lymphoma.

Written as DNA, the CDR3 is TGTGCCAGCAGGGAAATAGGGGGCCGTCAGCCCCAGCATTTT. Its translation is CASREIGGRQPQHF. The rearrangement uses TRBV6-1 and TRBJ1-5, with TRBD1 matching over 7 bases. V lost 6 bases and J lost 6; bases outside the gene matches: 8. CDR3 length: 14 amino acids. Looked up from germline, CDR1 is MNHNS and CDR2 is SASEGT.

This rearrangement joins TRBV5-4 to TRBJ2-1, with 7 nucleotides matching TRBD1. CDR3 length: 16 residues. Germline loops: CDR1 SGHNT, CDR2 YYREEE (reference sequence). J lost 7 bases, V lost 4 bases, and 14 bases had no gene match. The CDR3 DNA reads TGTGCCAGCAGCCTTGGGACAGACCCTAGGGTGAATGAGCAGTTCTTC. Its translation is CASSLGTDPRVNEQFF.

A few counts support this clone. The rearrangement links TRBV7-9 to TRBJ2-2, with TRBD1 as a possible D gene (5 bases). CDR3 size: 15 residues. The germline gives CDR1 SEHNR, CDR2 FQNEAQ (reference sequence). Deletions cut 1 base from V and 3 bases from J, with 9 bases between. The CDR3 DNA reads TGTGCCAGCAGCTTAGTGGACACCTACACCGGGGAGCTGTTTTTT. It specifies CASSLVDTYTGELFF.

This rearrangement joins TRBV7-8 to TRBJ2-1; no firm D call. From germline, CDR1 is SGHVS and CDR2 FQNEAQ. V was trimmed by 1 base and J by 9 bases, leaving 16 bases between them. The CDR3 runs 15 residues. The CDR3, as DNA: TGTGCCAGCAGCTTAGAGGCTGGGTCGACCCGTGAGCAGTTCTTC. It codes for CASSLEAGSTREQFF. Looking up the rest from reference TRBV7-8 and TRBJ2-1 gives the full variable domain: GAGVSQSPRYKVAKRGQDVALRCDPISGHVSLFWYQQALGQGPEFLTYFQNEAQLDKSGLPSDRFFAERPEGSVSTLKIQRTQQEDSAVYLCASSLEAGSTREQFFGPGTRLTVL.

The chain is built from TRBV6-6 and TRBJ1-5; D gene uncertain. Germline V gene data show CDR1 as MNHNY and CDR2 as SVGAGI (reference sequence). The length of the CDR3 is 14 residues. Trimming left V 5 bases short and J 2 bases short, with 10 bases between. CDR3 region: CASSPRWGNQPQHF. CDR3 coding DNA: TGTGCCAGCAGTCCGCGTTGGGGCAATCAGCCCCAGCATTTT.

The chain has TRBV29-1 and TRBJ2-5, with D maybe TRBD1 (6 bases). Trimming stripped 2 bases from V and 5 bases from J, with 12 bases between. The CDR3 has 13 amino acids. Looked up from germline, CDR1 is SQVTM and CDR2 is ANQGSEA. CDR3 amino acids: CSVEQGLGETQYF. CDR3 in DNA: TGCAGCGTTGAACAGGGGCTTGGGGAGACCCAGTACTTC.